This is a list of T cell receptor beta chains from one sample in a study of immune cell composition in non-small cell lung cancer. Assay used: immunoSEQ multiplex PCR; TCRdb lists only in-frame clones, some missing. The profile shows 14,000 to 15,000 clones, 69% of them singletons. Source material: lung tumor tissue. Receptor source: a human donor with non-small cell lung cancer. Each CDR3 is given with its conserved first and last residue. A D gene is named only where the DNA matches it firmly. The size entry is marked missing in some rows and otherwise reads once, few, many or a size class.

TRBJ1-2,.,TRBD1,TRBV5-1,TGCGCCAGCAGCTCCCGACAGGGTTCTACCTATGGCTACACCTTC,CASSSRQGSTYGYTF
TRBJ1-6,.,TRBD1,TRBV7-3,TGTGCCAGCAGCTTAAGACAGGGGAATTCACCCCTCCACTTT,CASSLRQGNSPLHF
TRBJ2-5,.,.,TRBV5-1,TGCGCCAGCAGCTTGGCTGCCAGGCCGGAGACCCAGTACTTC,CASSLAARPETQYF
TRBJ1-4,.,TRBD1,TRBV18,TGTGCCAGCTCAACTCGGACAGGGAGTCCTAATGAAAAACTGTTTTTT,CASSTRTGSPNEKLFF
TRBJ2-3,.,.,TRBV6-5,TGTGCCAGCAGTTACAGGGGCGGGAACACAGATACGCAGTATTTT,CASSYRGGNTDTQYF
TRBJ2-3,.,.,TRBV7-9,TGTGCCAGCAGCCCCCGGGGGGCTAGCACAGATACGCAGTATTTT,CASSPRGASTDTQYF
TRBJ2-3,once,.,TRBV5-1,TGCGCCAGCAGCTTGGGGTACGAGAGCACAGATACGCAGTATTTT,CASSLGYESTDTQYF
TRBJ1-1,.,.,TRBV7-3,TGTGCCAGCAGCTTACCCCCGGGAGCCGCTGGTACTGAAGCTTTCTTT,CASSLPPGAAGTEAFF
TRBJ2-1,.,.,TRBV29-1,TGCAGCGTTGAGCATCAGAATGAGCAGTTCTTC,CSVEHQNEQFF
TRBJ1-2,.,.,TRBV5-4,TGTGCCAGCAGCACCGGGGGGGCTAACTATGGCTACACCTTC,CASSTGGANYGYTF
TRBJ1-3,.,.,TRBV5-4,TGTGCCAGCAGCCCGGGCCCCGAGGGCGGAAACACCATATATTTT,CASSPGPEGGNTIYF
TRBJ2-7,few,TRBD1,TRBV2,TGTGCCAGCTGGGGACAGGGCCTCTACGAGCAGTACTTC,CASWGQGLYEQYF
TRBJ2-1,.,.,TRBV6-5,TGTGCCAGCAGTTGGACAAGGTCCTACAATGAGCAGTTCTTC,CASSWTRSYNEQFF
TRBJ1-5,.,TRBD1,TRBV6-5,TGTGCCAGCAGTTACCGGACAGGAGCTGATCAGCCCCAGCATTTT,CASSYRTGADQPQHF
TRBJ1-2,medium-sized,TRBD1,TRBV4-3,TGCGCCAGCAGCCAAGGGTACAGGGGCATGGATGGCTACACCTTC,CASSQGYRGMDGYTF
TRBJ2-5,.,.,TRBV18,TGTGCCAGCTCTATAGCCGAAGAGACCCAGTACTTC,CASSIAEETQYF